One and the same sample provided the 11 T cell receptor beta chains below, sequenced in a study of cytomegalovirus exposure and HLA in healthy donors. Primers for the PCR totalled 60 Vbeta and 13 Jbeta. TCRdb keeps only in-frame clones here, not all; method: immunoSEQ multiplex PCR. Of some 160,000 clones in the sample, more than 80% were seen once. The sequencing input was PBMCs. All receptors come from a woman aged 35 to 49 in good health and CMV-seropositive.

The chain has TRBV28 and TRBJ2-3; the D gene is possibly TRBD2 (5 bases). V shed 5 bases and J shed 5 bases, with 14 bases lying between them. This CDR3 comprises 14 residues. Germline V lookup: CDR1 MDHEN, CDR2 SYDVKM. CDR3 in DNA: TGTGCCAGCAGTGTTACTCCCGGGAAAGATACGCAGTATTTT. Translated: CASSVTPGKDTQYF.

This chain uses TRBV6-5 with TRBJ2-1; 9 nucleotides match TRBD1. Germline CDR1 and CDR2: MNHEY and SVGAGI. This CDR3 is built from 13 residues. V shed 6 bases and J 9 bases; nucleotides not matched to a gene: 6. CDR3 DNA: TGTGCCAGCAGAAGGACAGGGGCGAGTGAGCAGTTCTTC. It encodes CASRRTGASEQFF.

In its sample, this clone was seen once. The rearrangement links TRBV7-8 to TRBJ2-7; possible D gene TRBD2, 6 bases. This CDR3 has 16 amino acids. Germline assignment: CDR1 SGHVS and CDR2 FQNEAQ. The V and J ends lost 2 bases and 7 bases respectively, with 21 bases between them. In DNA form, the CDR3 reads TGTGCCAGCAGCTTAAAGGCAATTGGCGGGGTGGGGGAGCAGTACTTC. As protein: CASSLKAIGGVGEQYF.

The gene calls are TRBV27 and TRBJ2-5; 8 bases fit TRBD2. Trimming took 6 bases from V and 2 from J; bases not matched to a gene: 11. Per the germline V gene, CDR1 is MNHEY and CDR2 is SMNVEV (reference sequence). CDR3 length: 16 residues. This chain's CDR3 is CASSPGVSGVQETQYF. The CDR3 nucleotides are TGTGCCAGCAGCCCCGGGGTTAGCGGGGTTCAAGAGACCCAGTACTTC.

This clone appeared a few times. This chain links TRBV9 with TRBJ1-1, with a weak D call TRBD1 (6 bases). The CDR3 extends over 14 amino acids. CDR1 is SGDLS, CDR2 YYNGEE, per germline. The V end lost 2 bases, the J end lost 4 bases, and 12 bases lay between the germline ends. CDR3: CASSVLQGITEAFF. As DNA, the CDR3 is TGTGCCAGCAGCGTCCTACAGGGAATCACTGAAGCTTTCTTT.

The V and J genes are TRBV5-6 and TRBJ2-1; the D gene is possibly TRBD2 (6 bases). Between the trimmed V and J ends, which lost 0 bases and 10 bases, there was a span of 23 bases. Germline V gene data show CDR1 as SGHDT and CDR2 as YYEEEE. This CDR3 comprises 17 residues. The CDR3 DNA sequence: TGTGCCAGCAGCTTGGGACTAGATCTATCGGCAATGAAGGAGCAGTTCTTC. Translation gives CASSLGLDLSAMKEQFF.

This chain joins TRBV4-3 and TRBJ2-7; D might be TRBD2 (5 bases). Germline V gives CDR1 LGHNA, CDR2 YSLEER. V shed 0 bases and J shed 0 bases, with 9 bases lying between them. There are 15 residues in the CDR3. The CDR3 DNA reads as TGCGCCAGCAGCCAAGAACCGGGGAGCTCCTACGAGCAGTACTTC. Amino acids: CASSQEPGSSYEQYF.

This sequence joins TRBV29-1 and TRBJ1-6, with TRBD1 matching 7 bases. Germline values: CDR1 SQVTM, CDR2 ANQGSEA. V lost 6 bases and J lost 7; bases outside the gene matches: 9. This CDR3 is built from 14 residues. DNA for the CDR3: TGCAGCGTGAGCACTGGACAGGACAATTCACCCCTCCACTTT. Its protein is CSVSTGQDNSPLHF.

The CDR3 DNA sequence: TGTGCCAGCACTTCCTGGAGGACAGGGGGGGACGAGCAGTACTTC. This codes for CASTSWRTGGDEQYF. This chain links TRBV11-1 with TRBJ2-7, with 10 bases identical to TRBD1. This CDR3 region has 15 residues. V shed 7 bases and J 5 bases; nucleotides not matched to a gene: 11. Germline CDR1 and CDR2: SGHAT and FQDESV (reference sequence).

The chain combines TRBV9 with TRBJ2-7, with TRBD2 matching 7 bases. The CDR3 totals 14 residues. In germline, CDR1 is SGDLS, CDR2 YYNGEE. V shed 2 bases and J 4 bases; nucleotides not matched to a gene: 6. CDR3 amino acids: CASSVGGGVYEQYF. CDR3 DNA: TGTGCCAGCAGCGTGGGGGGAGGGGTATACGAGCAGTACTTC.

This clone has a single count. The CDR3 protein is CASSSGGYGDTQYF. In DNA, the CDR3 is TGTGCCAGCAGCAGTGGGGGGTACGGAGATACGCAGTATTTT. The gene calls are TRBV5-6 and TRBJ2-3; possibly TRBD2 for D (6 bases). The CDR3 loop spans 14 amino acids. V was cut by 4 bases and J by 5 bases, with 14 bases left in between. Looked up from germline, CDR1 is SGHDT and CDR2 is YYEEEE.